This TCR beta chain was captured in a study of T cell repertoires in cytomegalovirus infection. About the study: Both a matching HLA type and CMV infection were indicated by public TCR beta signatures. Study conclusions and caveats: There were HLA-C-restricted CMV-specific TCR beta clonotypes dominating the ex vivo response.

The V gene lost 6 bases and the J gene lost 8 bases, with 16 bases spanning the gap. The CDR3 length is 14 residues. Germline-derived CDR1 and CDR2 are MDHEN and SYDVKM. In the case of this clonotype: Its antigen is undetermined.

MiXCR, applied by TCRdb to the reads, yields one record per CDR3 protein. The profile covers around 43,000 distinct CDR3 sequences, with 20% appearing a single time and 15% to 20% taken by the ten largest. This receptor was obtained from a human donor in good health (CMV status not recorded). Some clones in this sample may be carry-over from other donors' samples. Sample: PBMCs, sequenced either directly or after in vitro stimulation (not recorded which). The genes are TRBV28 and TRBJ1-4, with D perhaps TRBD1 (6 bases). In DNA form, the CDR3 reads TGTGCCAGCAGACAACGACAGGCTTGGGAAAAACTGTTTTTT. This gives the protein CASRQRQAWEKLFF.